Presented here are 22 T cell receptor beta chains from one specimen sequenced in a study of beta chain features in type 1 diabetes. No cognate antigen is known for these TCRs. What was sequenced were expressed TCRB transcripts, since all of the isolated RNA had been reverse transcribed. The table came from immunoSEQ multiplex PCR; TCRdb's copy has only in-frame clones and leaves some out. The data contain around 250,000 clones, roughly an eighth of them seen just once; the ten biggest clones take up 0.015% to 0.02%. Notes on the study in general: A moderate, significant TCRB CDR3 shortening appeared in type 1 diabetes across four CD4+ subsets.

The sample comprised naive CD4+ T cells from blood. The source is a man aged 25-40 years with type 1 diabetes.

This clone has just one count. The rearrangement links TRBV5-1 to TRBJ2-5; no clear D gene. The CDR3 length is 14 residues. Trimming pared 4 bases from V and 2 bases from J, leaving 12 bases between. Looked up from germline, CDR1 is SGHRS and CDR2 is YFSETQ. The CDR3 sequence: CASSTESSQETQYF. DNA of the CDR3: TGCGCCAGCAGCACCGAGAGTTCGCAAGAGACCCAGTACTTC.

This chain connects TRBV21-1 to TRBJ2-1; TRBD2 is the table's D call, not checked against the DNA. TRBV21-1 is an annotated pseudogene. CDR3 length equals 21 residues. The CDR3 sequence is CASSPRRGEELASPSYNEQFF. The CDR3 coding sequence is TGTGCCAGCAGCCCCCGCCGGGGGGAAGAATTAGCGAGCCCCTCCTACAATGAGCAGTTCTTC.

The CDR3 DNA sequence: TGTGCCAGCAGTTCTTTGTCGGCAGGGGGCTATGGCTACACCTTC. Amino acids: CASSSLSAGGYGYTF. V is TRBV27 and J is TRBJ1-2; 7 positions agree with TRBD1. Germline CDR1 is MNHEY and CDR2 is SMNVEV (reference sequence). The CDR3 length is 15 residues. The V and J ends lost 4 bases and 4 bases, in that order; junction bases with no gene match: 9.

The V and J genes are TRBV2 and TRBJ2-7; 11 bases map to TRBD2. V shed 5 bases, J shed 1 base, and the junction held 13 bases outside the gene matches. Looked up from germline, CDR1 is SNHLY and CDR2 is FYNNEI. CDR3 length equals 18 residues. The CDR3 reads CASSSRRRRLAGSYEQYF. In DNA, the CDR3 is TGTGCCAGCAGTTCTAGGAGAAGAAGACTAGCGGGATCCTACGAGCAGTACTTC. Full variable domain (outside the CDR3, taken from reference TRBV2 and TRBJ2-7): EPEVTQTPSHQVTQMGQEVILRCVPISNHLYFYWYRQILGQKVEFLVSFYNNEISEKSEIFDDQFSVERPDGSNFTLKIRSTKLEDSAMYFCASSSRRRRLAGSYEQYFGPGTRLTVT.

This clone was seen only a few times. The chain carries TRBV30 and TRBJ1-1, with D perhaps TRBD1 (6 bases). Trimming shortened V by 1 base and J by 4 bases, and 10 bases separated the two germline ends. CDR3 length equals 13 residues. The germline V gene has CDR1 GTSNPN and CDR2 SVGIG (reference sequence). CDR3 sequence (DNA): TGTGCCTGGAGTGGGACAGCGGTCACTGAAGCTTTCTTT. Its translation: CAWSGTAVTEAFF.

This clone occurred a few times. Other DNA variants within this sample encode the same CDR3. In DNA, the CDR3 is TGTGCCACCAGCAGGGACAGGGGCCGAGAGACCCAGTACTTC. This codes for CATSRDRGRETQYF. V gene TRBV15 combines with J gene TRBJ2-5; 9 bases are a match to TRBD1. CDR3 length: 14 residues. V lost 3 bases to trimming and J lost 4 bases; unmatched junction nucleotides: 3. CDR1 LNHNV and CDR2 YYDKDF come from the germline V gene (reference sequence).

This clone came up a few times. The V and J genes are TRBV7-3 and TRBJ2-1; the match to TRBD1 covers 8 bases. Per germline, CDR1 SGHTA and CDR2 FQGTGA. The CDR3 loop spans 15 amino acids. V trimming: 2 bases; J trimming: 6 bases; junction bases outside the gene matches: 6. CDR3 nucleotides: TGTGCCAGCAGCTTAGGTATAGACAGGGGCAATGAGCAGTTCTTC. Translating it yields CASSLGIDRGNEQFF.

This clone was observed a handful of times. The rearrangement links TRBV5-1 to TRBJ2-5, with TRBD1 as a possible D gene (6 bases). V lost 4 bases and J lost 4, with 11 bases in between. Germline V gives CDR1 SGHRS, CDR2 YFSETQ. This CDR3 has 13 amino acids. The CDR3 nucleotides are TGCGCCAGCAGCACAGGGATGGGAGAGACCCAGTACTTC. Its protein is CASSTGMGETQYF.

V gene TRBV7-2 combines with J gene TRBJ1-5; no clear D gene. Trimming removed 5 bases at V and 11 bases at J, with 10 bases between. The CDR3 sequence is 11 residues long. Per the germline V gene, CDR1 is SGHTA and CDR2 is FQGNSA. CDR3 sequence (DNA): TGTGCCAGCAGCGACACGTTGACCCAGCATTTT. Its translation: CASSDTLTQHF.

V and J are TRBV9 and TRBJ2-7; unclear D gene. From germline, CDR1 is SGDLS and CDR2 YYNGEE. The V and J ends lost 4 bases and 2 bases respectively, with 16 bases between them. CDR3 size: 15 residues. For the CDR3, the DNA is TGTGCCAGCAGCCTTTCCCCCATTGCTACCTACGAGCAGTACTTC. This encodes CASSLSPIATYEQYF.

This clone was detected a few times. The V and J genes are TRBV2 and TRBJ2-7; 7 nucleotides align to TRBD1. CDR1 SNHLY and CDR2 FYNNEI come from the germline V gene. The length of the CDR3 is 13 residues. J lost 4 bases, V lost 7 bases, and 7 bases had no gene match. This CDR3 is CASMRDSLYEQYF. CDR3 sequence (DNA): TGTGCCAGCATGAGGGACAGTCTATACGAGCAGTACTTC.

This clone was counted only a few times. The CDR3 loop is CASIPGHYTEAFF. CDR3 DNA: TGTGCCAGCATTCCGGGACATTACACTGAAGCTTTCTTT. The chain recombines TRBV6-1 with TRBJ1-1; weak D call: TRBD1 (6 bases). Germline-derived CDR1 and CDR2 are MNHNS and SASEGT. This CDR3 is 13 amino acids long. With 7 bases removed from V and 3 bases from J, the gap between germline ends came to 12 bases.

This clone was seen only a few times. The CDR3 reads CASSRHLDRGNYGYTF. The CDR3 DNA reads TGCGCCAGCAGTAGACACCTGGACCGGGGAAACTATGGCTACACCTTC. The chain is built from TRBV4-3 and TRBJ1-2; D remains unclear. The CDR3 runs to 16 residues. Germline CDR1 and CDR2: LGHNA and YSLEER. V lost 6 bases and J lost 2, with 19 bases in between.

V gene TRBV4-2 combines with J gene TRBJ1-2; no clear D. CDR1 and CDR2 from the germline V gene are LGHNA and YNFKEQ. This CDR3 spans 12 amino acids. Trimming pared 5 bases from V and 4 bases from J, leaving 8 bases between. The CDR3, as DNA: TGTGCCAGCAGCTCCGATAGCTATGGCTACACCTTC. It codes for CASSSDSYGYTF.

This clone was recorded a few times. V and J are TRBV29-1 and TRBJ2-1, with D maybe TRBD2 (5 bases). Germline CDR1 SQVTM, CDR2 ANQGSEA. This CDR3 has 13 amino acids. V gave up 6 bases and J gave up 3 bases, with 12 bases separating them. For the CDR3, the DNA is TGCAGCGTCTGGGAGAGTGGCTACAATGAGCAGTTCTTC. This gives the protein CSVWESGYNEQFF.

Only a few counts were recorded for this clone. V and J are TRBV19 and TRBJ1-5, with unresolved D. Trimming stripped 4 bases from V and 0 bases from J, with 13 bases between. This CDR3 has 16 amino acids. Germline V gives CDR1 LNHDA, CDR2 SQIVND (reference sequence). For the CDR3, the DNA is TGTGCCAGTAGTACCCGAGAGGCTAATAGCAATCAGCCCCAGCATTTT. As protein: CASSTREANSNQPQHF.

This chain uses TRBV10-3 with TRBJ2-7, with 7 bases lining up with TRBD1. The V segment lost 2 bases and the J segment 3 bases; nucleotides outside the gene matches: 4. Germline V gene data show CDR1 as ENHRY and CDR2 as SYGVKD. The CDR3 consists of 14 residues. The CDR3 loop is CAISEPRDSYEQYF. The DNA for the CDR3 is TGTGCCATCAGTGAGCCCCGGGACAGCTACGAGCAGTACTTC.

The chain has TRBV14 and TRBJ2-5; D ambiguous. Germline CDR1 reads SGHDN; CDR2 reads FVKESK. The CDR3 loop spans 13 amino acids. The V gene lost 1 base and the J gene lost 7 bases, with 10 bases spanning the gap. The CDR3 is CASSQARIGTQYF. The CDR3 DNA reads as TGTGCCAGCAGCCAAGCCCGTATCGGGACCCAGTACTTC.

This clone was seen a handful of times. V and J are TRBV7-9 and TRBJ2-3; maybe TRBD1 (6 bases). This CDR3 is built from 14 residues. The germline gives CDR1 SEHNR, CDR2 FQNEAQ (reference sequence). V was trimmed by 1 base and J by 5 bases, leaving 10 bases between them. The chain's CDR3 is CASSLVRGGDTQYF. CDR3 nucleotides: TGTGCCAGCAGCTTAGTCAGGGGTGGAGATACGCAGTATTTT.

In this sample, this clone turned up a few times. The rearrangement uses TRBV7-2 and TRBJ2-7; D is uncertain. Trimming stripped 1 base from V and 3 bases from J, with 7 bases between. In germline, CDR1 is SGHTA, CDR2 FQGNSA. There are 13 residues in the CDR3. The chain's CDR3 is CASSLEPGYEQYF. CDR3 nucleotides: TGTGCCAGCAGCTTAGAACCGGGCTACGAGCAGTACTTC. Combining the CDR3 with reference TRBV7-2 and TRBJ2-7 gives the whole variable domain GAGVSQSPSNKVTEKGKDVELRCDPISGHTALYWYRQSLGQGLEFLIYFQGNSAPDKSGLPSDRFSAERTGGSVSTLTIQRTQQEDSAVYLCASSLEPGYEQYFGPGTRLTVT.

In this sample, this clone turned up a few times. The CDR3 region is CSAIEATEQFF. CDR3 bases: TGCAGTGCTATTGAGGCCACCGAGCAGTTCTTC. J is TRBJ2-1 and V is TRBV20-1, with unresolved D. Deletions cut 4 bases from V and 10 bases from J, with 11 bases between. Germline assignment: CDR1 DFQATT and CDR2 SNEGSKA (reference sequence). The CDR3 has 11 residues.

The chain uses TRBV28 and TRBJ2-5; 10 bases agree with TRBD2. The trim removed 1 base at V and 5 bases at J, leaving 4 bases unmatched. The germline V gene encodes CDR1 MDHEN and CDR2 SYDVKM. The CDR3 covers 15 residues. CDR3 in amino acids: CASSLYLAGEETQYF. For the CDR3, the DNA is TGTGCCAGCAGTTTATATCTAGCGGGGGAGGAGACCCAGTACTTC.